The 15 T cell receptor beta chains in this list originate from one sample, sequenced in a study of cytomegalovirus exposure and HLA in healthy donors. PCR was performed using 60 Vbeta and 13 Jbeta primers. The table came from immunoSEQ multiplex PCR; TCRdb's copy has only in-frame clones and leaves some out. The table has 150,000 or so clones, roughly 79% seen once. The material sequenced was PBMCs. The receptors originated from a man in his late teens or twenties in good health and CMV-seronegative.

V is TRBV6-5 and J is TRBJ1-3; weak D call: TRBD1 (5 bases). The V end lost 6 bases, the J end lost 0 bases, and 12 bases lay between the germline ends. Looked up from germline, CDR1 is MNHEY and CDR2 is SVGAGI. The CDR3 consists of 15 residues. This CDR3 reads CASSRQPNSGNTIYF. CDR3 nucleotide sequence: TGTGCCAGCAGCCGACAGCCGAACTCTGGAAACACCATATATTTT.

This clone has only one observation. The V call is TRBV28, the J call TRBJ1-5; possibly TRBD1 for D (5 bases). This CDR3 region has 12 residues. Germline CDR1 is MDHEN and CDR2 is SYDVKM. Trimming shortened V by 5 bases and J by 7 bases, and 9 bases separated the two germline ends. The CDR3 sequence is CASSPTGQPQHF. The CDR3, as DNA: TGTGCCAGCAGTCCAACAGGCCAGCCCCAGCATTTT.

For the CDR3, the DNA is TGTGCTAGTGGTTTGACCACTTCGGACAGCTACAATGAGCAGTTCTTC. This sequence encodes CASGLTTSDSYNEQFF. The chain uses TRBV12-5 and TRBJ2-1; tentatively, D is TRBD1 (6 bases). Germline assignment: CDR1 LGHNT and CDR2 FRNRAP. This CDR3 region has 16 residues. The germline V and J ends were trimmed by 2 bases and 3 bases, with 14 bases remaining between them.

Turning to this clone: Relative to the germline gene, one junction end is altered; a read error may explain this. V usage is TRBV7-9 and J usage is TRBJ2-1; 10 bases align to TRBD2. Germline CDR1 is SEHNR and CDR2 is FQNEAQ (reference sequence). There are 17 residues in the CDR3. The CDR3 protein is CSSSFVAGGMNHNEQFF. In DNA form, the CDR3 reads TGTTCCAGCAGCTTTGTAGCGGGGGGCATGAACCACAATGAGCAGTTCTTC.

V is TRBV28 and J is TRBJ1-1; 8 nucleotides match TRBD1. This CDR3 has 16 residues. J lost 4 bases, V lost 4 bases, and 11 bases had no gene match. Looked up from germline, CDR1 is MDHEN and CDR2 is SYDVKM. The CDR3 here is CASSWNRGLGGTEAFF. CDR3 sequence (DNA): TGTGCCAGCAGTTGGAACAGGGGGTTGGGGGGCACTGAAGCTTTCTTT.

This chain uses TRBV7-8 with TRBJ1-1; D might be TRBD1 (6 bases). Per germline, CDR1 SGHVS and CDR2 FQNEAQ. The CDR3 contains 14 residues. Deletions cut 7 bases from V and 4 bases from J, with 16 bases between. The CDR3 is CASTQGTRGTEAFF. Here the CDR3 DNA reads TGTGCCAGCACCCAAGGGACAAGAGGCACTGAAGCTTTCTTT.

This clone has more than one count but fewer than ten. The chain carries TRBV14 and TRBJ2-1; possibly TRBD2 for D (6 bases). The CDR3 covers 17 residues. Per the germline V gene, CDR1 is SGHDN and CDR2 is FVKESK. V lost 4 bases and J lost 3, with 19 bases in between. CDR3 DNA: TGTGCCAGCAGCCCCGGACTACCCGGCCTTGTCTACAATGAGCAGTTCTTC. Protein sequence: CASSPGLPGLVYNEQFF.

The chain carries TRBV7-6 and TRBJ2-5, with TRBD2 matching over 8 bases. After removal of 4 bases from V and 1 base from J, the junction contained 5 bases not matched to a gene. Germline CDR1 is SGHVS and CDR2 is FNYEAQ. The length of the CDR3 is 15 residues. The CDR3 region has the DNA TGTGCCAGCAGCTGGGAGACTAGCGCCCAAGAGACCCAGTACTTC. Protein product: CASSWETSAQETQYF.

The CDR3 nucleotides read TGTGCCAGCAGTGCACACAGGGAAGAGACCCAGTACTTC. It codes for CASSAHREETQYF. The chain has TRBV27 and TRBJ2-5; possibly TRBD1 for D (6 bases). Germline loops: CDR1 MNHEY, CDR2 SMNVEV (reference sequence). The V end lost 5 bases, the J end lost 3 bases, and 10 bases lay between the germline ends. This CDR3 has 13 amino acids.

The chain combines TRBV15 with TRBJ2-7; TRBD2 is a possible D gene (6 bases). Per germline, CDR1 LNHNV and CDR2 YYDKDF (reference sequence). CDR3 length: 13 amino acids. Deletions cut 4 bases from V and 2 bases from J, with 9 bases between. CDR3: CATSTGSAYEQYF. The CDR3 bases are TGTGCCACCAGCACCGGGAGTGCCTACGAGCAGTACTTC.

This clone was detected many times. J is TRBJ2-7 and V is TRBV7-2; 8 positions agree with TRBD2. CDR1 is SGHTA, CDR2 FQGNSA, per germline. Trimming cost V 3 bases and J 3 bases; bases outside gene matches: 10. The CDR3 totals 16 residues. The CDR3 loop is CASSLGGGTSFYEQYV. DNA for the CDR3: TGTGCCAGCAGCTTGGGCGGGGGGACCTCTTTCTACGAGCAGTACGTC.

This rearrangement joins TRBV9 to TRBJ1-1; 11 bases map to TRBD1. Trimming took 2 bases from V and 10 from J; bases not matched to a gene: 4. Germline loops: CDR1 SGDLS, CDR2 YYNGEE. The CDR3 is made up of 13 amino acids. The CDR3 bases are TGTGCCAGCAGCGTCGGACAGGGGGCGGGAGCTTTCTTT. Amino acids: CASSVGQGAGAFF.

This sequence joins TRBV5-1 and TRBJ2-1; no firm D call. This CDR3 is 15 amino acids long. Deletions cut 4 bases from V and 0 bases from J, with 11 bases between. CDR1 SGHRS and CDR2 YFSETQ come from the germline V gene. The CDR3 loop is CASSLRISSYNEQFF. CDR3 bases: TGCGCCAGCAGCCTCAGAATAAGCTCCTACAATGAGCAGTTCTTC.

This chain joins TRBV5-1 and TRBJ2-6; no firm D call. Trimming cost V 0 bases and J 4 bases, with 8 bases left between them. The CDR3 sequence is 15 residues long. Germline CDR1 and CDR2: SGHRS and YFSETQ. This chain's CDR3 is CASSLERSGANVLTF. CDR3 DNA: TGCGCCAGCAGCTTGGAGAGATCCGGGGCCAACGTCCTGACTTTC.

The chain is built from TRBV27 and TRBJ1-4; possible D gene TRBD1, 6 bases. Per the germline V gene, CDR1 is MNHEY and CDR2 is SMNVEV (reference sequence). The CDR3 is 15 residues long. V lost 6 bases and J lost 3, with 14 bases in between. The chain's CDR3 is CASRMDSSANEKLFF. The CDR3 nucleotides are TGTGCCAGCAGGATGGACAGTTCAGCTAATGAAAAACTGTTTTTT.